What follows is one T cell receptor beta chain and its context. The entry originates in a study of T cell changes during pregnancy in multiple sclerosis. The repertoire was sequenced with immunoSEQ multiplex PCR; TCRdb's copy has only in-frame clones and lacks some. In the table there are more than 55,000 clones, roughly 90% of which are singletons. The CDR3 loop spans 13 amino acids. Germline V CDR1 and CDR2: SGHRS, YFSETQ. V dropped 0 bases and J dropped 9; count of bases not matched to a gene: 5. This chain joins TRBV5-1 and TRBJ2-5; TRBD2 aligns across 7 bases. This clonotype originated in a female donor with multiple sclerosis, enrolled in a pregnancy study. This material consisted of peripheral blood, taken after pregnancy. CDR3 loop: CASSLETSWAQYF. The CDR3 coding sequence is TGCGCCAGCAGCTTGGAGACTAGCTGGGCCCAGTACTTC.